The present entry profiles one T cell receptor beta chain with its context. The antigen remains undetermined. The repertoire was sequenced with immunoSEQ multiplex PCR; TCRdb's copy has only in-frame clones and lacks some. The sample yields approximately 1.1 million clones, around 78% seen once. This entry is derived from a study of shared clonotypes between healthy human individuals. The study, taken as a whole, reports: Clonotype sharing across several donors was observed for 4.5% to 6.5% of naive CD4 clonotypes.

Trimming cost V 3 bases and J 5 bases; bases outside gene matches: 0. CDR3 size: 13 residues. Germline assignment: CDR1 MGHRA and CDR2 YSYEKL. CD45RA+ naive and CD45RA-negative memory subsets were separated from CD4+ cells. The V and J genes are TRBV4-1 and TRBJ1-4, with TRBD1 matching over 7 bases. Sequenced: memory CD4+ T cells from PBMCs. The sample's subset: CD45RA-negative fraction. The receptor's source is a man aged 18 to 29 in good health. Some clones in this sample may be carry-over from other donors' samples. DNA for the CDR3: TGCGCCAGCAGCCAGGGACAGAATGAAAAACTGTTTTTT. Its translation: CASSQGQNEKLFF.